One and the same sample provided the 9 T cell receptor beta chains below, sequenced in a study of T cell responses to AZD1222 COVID-19 vaccine. TCRdb keeps only in-frame clones here, not all; method: immunoSEQ multiplex PCR. The sample lists approximately 120,000 clones; 75% to 85% were seen once. The source material was peripheral blood, sampled 28 days after the second AZD1222 dose. These receptors came from an adult who received the AZD1222 COVID-19 vaccine.

The rearrangement joins TRBV7-3 to TRBJ2-2; no clear D. Germline V lookup: CDR1 SGHTA, CDR2 FQGTGA. The CDR3 consists of 14 residues. V was cut by 8 bases and J by 3 bases, with 13 bases left in between. The CDR3 coding sequence is TGTGCCAGCCGTAACGCAGATGACACCGGGGAGCTGTTTTTT. Translation gives CASRNADDTGELFF.

A single count supports this clone. The chain joins TRBV9 to TRBJ1-1; no clear D. The V end was cut by 0 bases, the J end by 0 bases, with 9 bases between. CDR1 SGDLS and CDR2 YYNGEE come from the germline V gene. This CDR3 spans 15 amino acids. DNA for the CDR3: TGTGCCAGCAGCGTAGAGCCGGACCTGAACACTGAAGCTTTCTTT. This encodes CASSVEPDLNTEAFF.

The rearrangement uses TRBV6-4 and TRBJ1-3; no firm D call. Germline V CDR1 and CDR2: MRHNA, SNTAGT. With 2 bases removed from V and 7 bases from J, the gap between germline ends came to 27 bases. The length of the CDR3 is 19 residues. In DNA, the CDR3 is TGTGCCAGCAGTGACCCTACACCTAAAATTATAGCTTGGGGTAACACCATATATTTT. This encodes CASSDPTPKIIAWGNTIYF.

This clone was seen once. This CDR3 is CASRKGGAISGNTIYF. The DNA for the CDR3 is TGTGCCAGCAGGAAGGGGGGGGCCATCTCTGGAAACACCATATATTTT. The chain links TRBV3-1 (or the pseudogene TRBV3-2) to TRBJ1-3; weak D call: TRBD1 (6 bases). Trimming took 6 bases from V and 0 from J, leaving 15 bases between them. The CDR3 is 16 residues long. Germline assignment: CDR1 LGHDT and CDR2 YNNKEL (reference sequence).

The chain links TRBV28 to TRBJ1-4; 7 bases are shared with TRBD1. Trimming removed 3 bases from V and 7 bases from J; junction bases left unmatched: 11. The CDR3 has 16 amino acids. Germline CDR1 MDHEN, CDR2 SYDVKM. The DNA for the CDR3 is TGTGCCAGCAGTTTCCTAGGACAGGTCATTGGTGAAAAACTGTTTTTT. It translates to CASSFLGQVIGEKLFF.

The chain carries TRBV5-6 and TRBJ1-2; the match to TRBD1 covers 7 bases. This CDR3 spans 14 amino acids. V was clipped by 3 bases and J by 3 bases; unmatched bases: 5. Germline assignment: CDR1 SGHDT and CDR2 YYEEEE. CDR3 loop: CASSWGQNDYGYTF. The CDR3 nucleotides are TGTGCCAGCAGCTGGGGACAGAACGACTATGGCTACACCTTC.

The rearrangement links TRBV7-9 to TRBJ2-4; 9 nucleotides match TRBD2. Germline loops: CDR1 SEHNR, CDR2 FQNEAQ (reference sequence). Losses at the gene ends were 4 bases for V and 0 bases for J; bases not matched to a gene: 1. The CDR3 totals 15 residues. CDR3 sequence (DNA): TGTGCCAGCAGCTCTAGCGGGGTAGCCAAAAACATTCAGTACTTC. Encoded protein: CASSSSGVAKNIQYF.

V and J are TRBV7-9 and TRBJ1-1; D unclear. CDR1 is SEHNR, CDR2 FQNEAQ, per germline (reference sequence). Deletions cut 5 bases from V and 0 bases from J, with 13 bases between. The length of the CDR3 is 15 residues. CDR3 nucleotide sequence: TGTGCCAGCAGCCGCTTGTGGAGTCTGAACACTGAAGCTTTCTTT. Residues: CASSRLWSLNTEAFF.

This sequence joins TRBV7-2 and TRBJ2-7; either TRBD1 or TRBD2 may fit D (5 bases each). Trimming removed 6 bases at V and 4 bases at J, with 16 bases between. The CDR3 is made up of 14 amino acids. CDR1 and CDR2 (germline): SGHTA, FQGNSA. CDR3 in DNA: TGTGCCAGCAGTGGGGGTCCGAGGGGTTACGAGCAGTACTTC. This encodes CASSGGPRGYEQYF.